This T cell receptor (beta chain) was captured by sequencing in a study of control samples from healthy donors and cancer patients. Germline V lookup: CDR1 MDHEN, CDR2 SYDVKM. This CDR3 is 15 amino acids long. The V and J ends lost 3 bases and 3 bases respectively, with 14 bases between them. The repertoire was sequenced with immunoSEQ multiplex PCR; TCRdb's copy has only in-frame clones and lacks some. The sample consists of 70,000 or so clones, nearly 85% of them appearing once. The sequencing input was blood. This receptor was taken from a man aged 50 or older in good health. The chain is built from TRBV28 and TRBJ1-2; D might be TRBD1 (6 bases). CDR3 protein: CASSFLIAGDYGYTF. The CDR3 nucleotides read TGTGCCAGCAGTTTCCTTATTGCAGGGGACTATGGCTACACCTTC.